This is a list of T cell receptor beta chains from one sample in a study of human T cells and chemical hapten exposure. TCRdb called the RACE reads again in MiXCR, with one record for every CDR3 protein. In the table there are roughly 190,000 distinct CDR3 sequences, 20% to 25% of which are singletons. The input for sequencing was whole blood, taken in connection with sensitization to the hapten diphenylcyclopropenone (DPC). The source is a woman aged 50 to 60 with alopecia areata. Some clones in this sample may be carry-over from other donors' samples. Both conserved end residues are part of each CDR3. Each record gives: D gene, clone size, J gene, V gene, CDR3 protein, CDR3 DNA. A D gene is named only where the DNA matches it firmly. Size is omitted from some rows. Given values are once, few, many or a class for expanded clones.

NA	NA	TRBJ1-5	TRBV3-1	CASSQYLPGPQHF	TGTGCCAGCAGCCAATATCTCCCCGGGCCCCAGCATTTT
TRBD2	many	TRBJ2-4	TRBV10-3	CAISEQKTSGRAVKNIQYF	TGTGCCATCAGTGAGCAGAAGACTAGCGGGAGGGCTGTCAAAAACATTCAGTACTTC
NA	NA	TRBJ2-2	TRBV18	CASSPSVTGELFF	TGTGCCAGCTCACCATCTGTCACCGGGGAGCTGTTTTTT
NA	NA	TRBJ1-4	TRBV29-1	CSVEDEWGKDEKLFF	TGCAGCGTTGAAGATGAGTGGGGTAAAGATGAAAAACTGTTTTTT
NA	NA	TRBJ1-5	TRBV21-1	CASNLDRGGNQPQHF	TGTGCCAGCAACCTCGACAGAGGTGGCAATCAGCCCCAGCATTTT
TRBD1	few	TRBJ2-7	TRBV5-1	CASSLGTGGFHEQYF	TGCGCCAGCAGCCTCGGGACAGGGGGCTTCCACGAGCAGTACTTC
NA	few	TRBJ2-2	TRBV9	CASSESGDTGELFF	TGTGCCAGCAGCGAATCCGGGGACACCGGGGAGCTGTTTTTT
NA	NA	TRBJ1-2	TRBV6-1	CAIWGGYGYTF	TGTGCCATCTGGGGCGGATATGGCTACACCTTC
TRBD2	NA	TRBJ2-7	TRBV20-1	CSARRGTSGHYEQYF	TGCAGTGCTAGAAGGGGGACTAGCGGGCACTACGAGCAGTACTTC
NA	NA	TRBJ1-2	TRBV20-1	CSAIDTGHLLANYGYTF	TGCAGTGCTATTGACACGGGACACCTCTTAGCTAACTATGGCTACACCTTC
NA	NA	TRBJ2-1	TRBV7-2	CASSPGTGRYNEQFF	TGTGCCAGCAGCCCCGGGACGGGGCGCTACAATGAGCAGTTCTTC
TRBD2	NA	TRBJ2-1	TRBV6-5	CASGTSGAINNEQFF	TGTGCCAGCGGAACTAGCGGGGCGATAAACAATGAGCAGTTCTTC
NA	few	TRBJ2-1	TRBV10-3	CAISERTLDNEQFF	TGTGCCATCAGTGAGAGGACACTCGACAATGAGCAGTTCTTC